Listed below are T cell receptor beta chains from one sample, sequenced in a study of neoadjuvant anti-PD-1 for oral cavity cancer. Clones were sequenced by immunoSEQ multiplex PCR, and TCRdb holds only the in-frame ones, with some missing. The table records over 6,000 clones, roughly 60% of them present only once. Sequencing was performed on PBMCs, taken after nivolumab (anti-PD-1) treatment. These receptors were collected from a person aged 35 to 85 with oral cavity squamous cell carcinoma. Each CDR3 is given with its conserved first and last residue. A D gene is named only where the DNA matches it firmly. The size of a clone is reported for some rows only, either as once, few or many, or as a class for expanded clones.

D gene: TRBD2; V gene: TRBV7-2; clone size: few; J gene: TRBJ2-7; CDR3 DNA: TGTGCCAGCAGCTTAGTTGGGGCTAGCGGGGGGGCCTACGAGCAGTACTTC; CDR3 protein: CASSLVGASGGAYEQYF
D gene: .; V gene: TRBV19; clone size: .; J gene: TRBJ1-5; CDR3 DNA: TGTGCCAGGGCCCGTGGGGAAATCAGCAATCAGCCCCAGCATTTT; CDR3 protein: CARARGEISNQPQHF
D gene: TRBD1; V gene: TRBV16; clone size: .; J gene: TRBJ1-1; CDR3 DNA: TGTGCCAGCAGCCAATTTGTAGCAGGGGGCACTGAAGCTTTCTTT; CDR3 protein: CASSQFVAGGTEAFF
D gene: .; V gene: TRBV7-2; clone size: .; J gene: TRBJ2-1; CDR3 DNA: TGTGCCAGCAGCTTAGCGGTGGGGGGGCCGTACAATGAGCAGTTCTTC; CDR3 protein: CASSLAVGGPYNEQFF
D gene: TRBD1; V gene: TRBV9; clone size: .; J gene: TRBJ2-7; CDR3 DNA: TGTGCCAGCAGCCCCCTTGGGACAGGGGTTTCCTACGAGCAGTACTTC; CDR3 protein: CASSPLGTGVSYEQYF
D gene: .; V gene: TRBV9; clone size: .; J gene: TRBJ1-1; CDR3 DNA: TGTGCCAGCAGCGTGGAGGGAGGTTTGAACACTGAAGCTTTCTTT; CDR3 protein: CASSVEGGLNTEAFF
D gene: .; V gene: TRBV4-1; clone size: .; J gene: TRBJ1-6; CDR3 DNA: TGCGCCAGCAGCCACAACAGGGCCGTAAGAGTAAATTCACCCCTCCACTTT; CDR3 protein: CASSHNRAVRVNSPLHF
D gene: TRBD2; V gene: TRBV6-1; clone size: .; J gene: TRBJ2-5; CDR3 DNA: TGTGCCAGCAGTGAAGCGACCGGGGGGGTTTCGGAGACCCAGTACTTC; CDR3 protein: CASSEATGGVSETQYF
D gene: .; V gene: TRBV25-1; clone size: .; J gene: TRBJ1-4; CDR3 DNA: TGTGCCAGCAGTGAACGGGGAGCTGAAAAACTGTTTTTT; CDR3 protein: CASSERGAEKLFF
D gene: .; V gene: TRBV7-2; clone size: few; J gene: TRBJ1-4; CDR3 DNA: TGTGCCAGCAGCTCACTCGGGTCCCCTACACCTAATGAAAAACTGTTTTTT; CDR3 protein: CASSSLGSPTPNEKLFF
D gene: .; V gene: TRBV30; clone size: few; J gene: TRBJ1-3; CDR3 DNA: TGTGCCTGGAAACAGGTTGGAAACACCATATATTTT; CDR3 protein: CAWKQVGNTIYF
D gene: TRBD1; V gene: TRBV7-2; clone size: .; J gene: TRBJ1-1; CDR3 DNA: TGTGCCAGCAGCCCCGACAGGGGGCGTGCTGAAGCTTTCTTT; CDR3 protein: CASSPDRGRAEAFF
D gene: TRBD1; V gene: TRBV28; clone size: .; J gene: TRBJ1-1; CDR3 DNA: TGTGCCAGCAGTCTCCGGGACAGGGGGCGCGTAGTGAACACTGAAGCTTTCTTT; CDR3 protein: CASSLRDRGRVVNTEAFF
D gene: TRBD2; V gene: TRBV6-5; clone size: .; J gene: TRBJ2-7; CDR3 DNA: TGTGCCAGCGCTCCGGGAGGGGGGGTCAACGAGCAGTACTTC; CDR3 protein: CASAPGGGVNEQYF
D gene: .; V gene: TRBV7-2; clone size: few; J gene: TRBJ1-1; CDR3 DNA: TGTGCCAGCAGCGCGCCCAGGGGAAACGCTGAAGCTTTCTTT; CDR3 protein: CASSAPRGNAEAFF